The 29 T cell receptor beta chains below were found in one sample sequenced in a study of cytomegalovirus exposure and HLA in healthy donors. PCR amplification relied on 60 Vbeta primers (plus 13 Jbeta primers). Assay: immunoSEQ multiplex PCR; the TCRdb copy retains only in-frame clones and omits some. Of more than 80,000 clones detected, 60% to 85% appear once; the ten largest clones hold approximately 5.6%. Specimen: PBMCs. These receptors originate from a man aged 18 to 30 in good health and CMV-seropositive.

CDR3 nucleotides: TGCAGCGTCGCAGCGGTAAAGGAGACCCAGTACTTC. It encodes CSVAAVKETQYF. V usage is TRBV29-1 and J usage is TRBJ2-5, with a tentative D call TRBD2 (5 bases). CDR1 and CDR2 from the germline V gene are SQVTM and ANQGSEA. This CDR3 has 12 amino acids. With 6 bases removed from V and 5 bases from J, the gap between germline ends came to 13 bases.

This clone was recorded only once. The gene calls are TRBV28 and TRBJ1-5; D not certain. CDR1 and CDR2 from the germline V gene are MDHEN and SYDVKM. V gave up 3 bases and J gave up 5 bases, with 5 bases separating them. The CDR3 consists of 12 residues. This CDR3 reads CASSLNYQPQHF. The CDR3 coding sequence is TGTGCCAGCAGTTTGAACTATCAGCCCCAGCATTTT.

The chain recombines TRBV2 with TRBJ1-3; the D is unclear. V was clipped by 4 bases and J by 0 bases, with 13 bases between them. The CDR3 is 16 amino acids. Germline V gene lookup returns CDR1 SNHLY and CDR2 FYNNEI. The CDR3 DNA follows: TGTGCCAGCAGTGTGCCTAGGCCCGACTCTGGAAACACCATATATTTT. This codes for CASSVPRPDSGNTIYF. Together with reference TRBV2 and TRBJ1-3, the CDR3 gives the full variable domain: EPEVTQTPSHQVTQMGQEVILRCVPISNHLYFYWYRQILGQKVEFLVSFYNNEISEKSEIFDDQFSVERPDGSNFTLKIRSTKLEDSAMYFCASSVPRPDSGNTIYFGEGSWLTVV.

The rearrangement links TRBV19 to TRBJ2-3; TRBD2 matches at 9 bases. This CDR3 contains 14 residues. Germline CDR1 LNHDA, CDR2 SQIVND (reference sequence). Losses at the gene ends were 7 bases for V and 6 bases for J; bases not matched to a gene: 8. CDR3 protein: CASNGGRAGDTQYF. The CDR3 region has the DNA TGTGCCAGTAATGGCGGGAGGGCAGGGGATACGCAGTATTTT.

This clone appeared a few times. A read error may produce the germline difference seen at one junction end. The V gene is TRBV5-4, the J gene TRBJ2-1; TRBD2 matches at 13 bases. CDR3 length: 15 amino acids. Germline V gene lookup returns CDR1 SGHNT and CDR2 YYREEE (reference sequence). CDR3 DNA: TGTGCCAGCAGTTTGGGGGGACTAGCGGGAAATGAGCAGTTCTTC. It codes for CASSLGGLAGNEQFF. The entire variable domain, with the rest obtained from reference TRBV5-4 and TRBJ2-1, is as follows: ETGVTQSPTHLIKTRGQQVTLRCSSQSGHNTVSWYQQALGQGPQFIFQYYREEENGRGNFPPRFSGLQFPNYSSELNVNALELDDSALYLCASSLGGLAGNEQFFGPGTRLTVL.

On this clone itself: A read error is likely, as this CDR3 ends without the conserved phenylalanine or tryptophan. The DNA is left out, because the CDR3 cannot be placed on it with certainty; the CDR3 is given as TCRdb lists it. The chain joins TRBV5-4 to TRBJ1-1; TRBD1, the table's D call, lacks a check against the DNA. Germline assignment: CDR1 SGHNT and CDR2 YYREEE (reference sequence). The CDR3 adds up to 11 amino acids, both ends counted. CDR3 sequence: CASSGGDRALL.

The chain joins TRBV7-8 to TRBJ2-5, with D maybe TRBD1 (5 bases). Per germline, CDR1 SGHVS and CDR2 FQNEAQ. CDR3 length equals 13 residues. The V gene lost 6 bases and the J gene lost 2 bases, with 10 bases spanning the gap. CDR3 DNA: TGTGCCAGCAGTCGTAGGGGTCAAGAGACCCAGTACTTC. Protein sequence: CASSRRGQETQYF.

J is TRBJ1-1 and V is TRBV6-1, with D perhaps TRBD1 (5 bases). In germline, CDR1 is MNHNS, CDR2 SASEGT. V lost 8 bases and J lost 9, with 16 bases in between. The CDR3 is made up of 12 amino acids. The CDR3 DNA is TGTGCCAGCGGAGGGCCAGGGAGAAAAGCTTTCTTT. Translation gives CASGGPGRKAFF.

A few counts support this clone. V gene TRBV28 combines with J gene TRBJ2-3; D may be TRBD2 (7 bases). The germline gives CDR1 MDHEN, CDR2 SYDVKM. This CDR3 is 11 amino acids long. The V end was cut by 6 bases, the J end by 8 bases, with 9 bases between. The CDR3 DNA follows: TGTGCCAGCAGGGGGGGGCGTACGCAGTATTTT. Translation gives CASRGGRTQYF.

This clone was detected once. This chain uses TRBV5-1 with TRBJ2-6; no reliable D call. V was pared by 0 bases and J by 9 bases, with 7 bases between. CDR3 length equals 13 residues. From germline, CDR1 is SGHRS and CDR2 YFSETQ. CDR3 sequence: CASSLDTINVLTF. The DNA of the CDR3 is TGCGCCAGCAGCTTGGACACGATCAACGTCCTGACTTTC.

Here the CDR3 DNA reads TGTGCCAGCAGTGGGCGGGACAGTCTCTACGAGCAGTACTTC. This encodes CASSGRDSLYEQYF. V and J are TRBV25-1 and TRBJ2-7; TRBD1 is a possible D gene (7 bases). Trimming removed 4 bases from V and 3 bases from J, with 13 bases in between. The CDR3 sequence is 14 residues long. Germline assignment: CDR1 MGHDK and CDR2 SYGVNS.

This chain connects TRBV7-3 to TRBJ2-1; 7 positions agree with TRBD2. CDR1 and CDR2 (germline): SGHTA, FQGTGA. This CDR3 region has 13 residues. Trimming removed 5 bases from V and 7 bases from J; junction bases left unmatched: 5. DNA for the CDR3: TGTGCCAGCAGCCCCTCCGGGGGGAATGAGCAGTTCTTC. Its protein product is CASSPSGGNEQFF.

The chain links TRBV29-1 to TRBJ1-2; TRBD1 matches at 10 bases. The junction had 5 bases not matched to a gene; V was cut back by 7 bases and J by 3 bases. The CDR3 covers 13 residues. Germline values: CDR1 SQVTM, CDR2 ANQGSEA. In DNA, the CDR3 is TGCAGCGACGGACAGGGGGGCCACTATGGCTACACCTTC. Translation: CSDGQGGHYGYTF.

The CDR3 sequence is CASSSLTPGLETQYF. CDR3 coding DNA: TGTGCCAGCAGCTCACTTACCCCGGGACTAGAGACCCAGTACTTC. The chain links TRBV7-9 to TRBJ2-5, with a possible D match to TRBD2 (6 bases). The CDR3 sequence is 15 residues long. From germline, CDR1 is SEHNR and CDR2 FQNEAQ (reference sequence). V lost 4 bases to trimming and J lost 4 bases, with 16 bases between them.

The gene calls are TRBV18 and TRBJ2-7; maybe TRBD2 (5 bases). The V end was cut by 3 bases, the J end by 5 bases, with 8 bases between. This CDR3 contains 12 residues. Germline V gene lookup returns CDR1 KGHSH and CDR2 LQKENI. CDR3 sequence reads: CASSPLGDEQYF. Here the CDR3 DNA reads TGTGCCAGCTCACCCCTCGGGGACGAGCAGTACTTC.

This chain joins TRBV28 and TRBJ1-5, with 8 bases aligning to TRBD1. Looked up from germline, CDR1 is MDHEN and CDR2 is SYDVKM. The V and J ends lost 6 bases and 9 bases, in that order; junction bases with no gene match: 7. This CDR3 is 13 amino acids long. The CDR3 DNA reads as TGTGCCAGCAGCTGGACAGGGCAGGGGCCCCAGCATTTT. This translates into CASSWTGQGPQHF.

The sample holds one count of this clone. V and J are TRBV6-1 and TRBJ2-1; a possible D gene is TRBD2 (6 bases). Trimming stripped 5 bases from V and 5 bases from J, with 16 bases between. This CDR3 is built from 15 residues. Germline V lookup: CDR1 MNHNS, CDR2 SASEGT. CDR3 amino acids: CASSHREHKNNEQFF. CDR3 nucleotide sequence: TGTGCCAGCAGTCACCGGGAGCACAAAAACAATGAGCAGTTCTTC.

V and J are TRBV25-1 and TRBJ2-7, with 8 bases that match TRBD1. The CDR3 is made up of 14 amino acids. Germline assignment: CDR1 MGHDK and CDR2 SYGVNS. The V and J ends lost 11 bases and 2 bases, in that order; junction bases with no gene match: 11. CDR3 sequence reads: CACSVTGVPYEQYF. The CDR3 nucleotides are TGTGCCTGTAGTGTGACAGGGGTCCCCTACGAGCAGTACTTC.

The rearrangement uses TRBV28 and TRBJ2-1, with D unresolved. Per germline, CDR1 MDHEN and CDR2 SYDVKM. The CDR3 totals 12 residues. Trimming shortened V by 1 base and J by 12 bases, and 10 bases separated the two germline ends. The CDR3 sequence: CASSLSRVGQFF. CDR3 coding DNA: TGTGCCAGCAGTTTATCTCGAGTCGGGCAGTTCTTC.

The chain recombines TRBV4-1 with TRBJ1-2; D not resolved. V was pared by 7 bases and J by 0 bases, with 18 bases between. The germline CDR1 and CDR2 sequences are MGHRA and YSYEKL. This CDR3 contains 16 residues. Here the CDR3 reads CASTGVAQEANYGYTF. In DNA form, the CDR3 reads TGCGCCAGCACCGGGGTTGCCCAGGAGGCTAACTATGGCTACACCTTC.

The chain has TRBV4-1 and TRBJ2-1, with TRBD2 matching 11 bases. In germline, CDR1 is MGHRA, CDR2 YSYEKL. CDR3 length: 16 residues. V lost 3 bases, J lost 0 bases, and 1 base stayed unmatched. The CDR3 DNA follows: TGCGCCAGCAGCCACACTAGCGGGGGCTCCTACAATGAGCAGTTCTTC. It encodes CASSHTSGGSYNEQFF.

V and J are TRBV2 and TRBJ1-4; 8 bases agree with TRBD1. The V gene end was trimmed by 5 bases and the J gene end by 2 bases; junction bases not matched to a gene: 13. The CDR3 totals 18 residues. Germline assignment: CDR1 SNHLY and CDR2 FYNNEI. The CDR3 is CASSTPRMTGVTNEKLFF. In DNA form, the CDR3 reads TGTGCCAGCAGTACCCCCAGGATGACAGGGGTCACTAATGAAAAACTGTTTTTT.

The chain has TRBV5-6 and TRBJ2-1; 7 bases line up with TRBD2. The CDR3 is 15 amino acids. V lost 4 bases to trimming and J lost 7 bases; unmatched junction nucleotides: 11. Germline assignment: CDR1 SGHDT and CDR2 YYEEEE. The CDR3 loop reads CASSRGLVPLNEQFF. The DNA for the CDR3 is TGTGCCAGCAGCCGCGGACTAGTCCCCCTGAATGAGCAGTTCTTC.

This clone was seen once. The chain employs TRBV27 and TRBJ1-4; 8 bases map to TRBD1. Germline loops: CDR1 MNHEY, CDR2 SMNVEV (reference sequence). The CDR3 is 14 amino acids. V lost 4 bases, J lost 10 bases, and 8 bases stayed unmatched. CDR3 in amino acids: CASSYDRGDGKLFF. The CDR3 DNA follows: TGTGCCAGCAGTTACGACAGGGGAGACGGAAAACTGTTTTTT.

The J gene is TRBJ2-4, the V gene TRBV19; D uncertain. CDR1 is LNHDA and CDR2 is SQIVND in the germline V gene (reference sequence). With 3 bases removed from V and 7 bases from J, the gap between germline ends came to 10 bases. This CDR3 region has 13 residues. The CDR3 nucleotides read TGTGCCAGTAGTATCCCCGGTTTGAACATTCAGTACTTC. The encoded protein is CASSIPGLNIQYF. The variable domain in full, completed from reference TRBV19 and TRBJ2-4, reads DGGITQSPKYLFRKEGQNVTLSCEQNLNHDAMYWYRQDPGQGLRLIYYSQIVNDFQKGDIAEGYSVSREKKESFPLTVTSAQKNPTAFYLCASSIPGLNIQYFGAGTRLSVL.

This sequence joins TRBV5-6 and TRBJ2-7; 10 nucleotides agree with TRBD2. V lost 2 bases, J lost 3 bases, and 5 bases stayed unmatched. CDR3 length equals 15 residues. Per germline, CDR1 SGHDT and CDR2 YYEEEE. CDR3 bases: TGTGCCAGCAGCTTACGACTAGCGGGCCACTACGAGCAGTACTTC. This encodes CASSLRLAGHYEQYF.

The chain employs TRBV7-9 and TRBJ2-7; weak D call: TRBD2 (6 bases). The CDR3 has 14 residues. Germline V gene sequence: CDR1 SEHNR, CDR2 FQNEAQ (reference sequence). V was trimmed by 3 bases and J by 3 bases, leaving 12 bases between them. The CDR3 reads CASSFTGVLYEQYF. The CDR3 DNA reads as TGTGCCAGCAGCTTTACGGGAGTCCTCTACGAGCAGTACTTC.

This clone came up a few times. CDR3 sequence reads: CASSGTGDNQPQHF. CDR3 DNA: TGTGCCAGCAGTGGGACAGGGGACAATCAGCCCCAGCATTTT. The chain carries TRBV25-1 and TRBJ1-5; 9 bases match TRBD1. CDR1 MGHDK and CDR2 SYGVNS come from the germline V gene. V was pared by 4 bases and J by 3 bases, with 1 base of the junction left unmatched. The length of the CDR3 is 14 residues.

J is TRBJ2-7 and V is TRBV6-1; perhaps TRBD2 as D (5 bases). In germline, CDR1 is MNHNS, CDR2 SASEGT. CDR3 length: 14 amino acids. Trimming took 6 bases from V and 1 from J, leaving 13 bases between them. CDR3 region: CASSRGGPSYEQYF. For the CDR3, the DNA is TGTGCCAGCAGCCGGGGTGGGCCGTCCTACGAGCAGTACTTC.